Listed below are T cell receptor beta chains from one sample, sequenced in a study of shared clonotypes between healthy human individuals. Clones were read by immunoSEQ multiplex PCR, and TCRdb kept only the in-frame ones, dropping some. The table has over a million clones, roughly 74% seen once. Source material: memory CD4+ T cells from PBMCs. Receptor source: a man between 18 and 35 years old in good health. Some clones in this sample may be carry-over from other donors' samples. CDR3s include the opening cysteine and the closing phenylalanine or tryptophan. The order of the fields is clone size, J gene, D gene, V gene, CDR3 protein, CDR3 DNA. A D gene is named only where the DNA matches it firmly. Clone size, where shown, is once, few, many, or a class for clones that have expanded.

>-|TRBJ2-1|TRBD1|TRBV6-1
CANAGTGIRYNEQFF
TGTGCCAACGCCGGGACAGGAATTCGCTACAATGAGCAGTTCTTC
>-|TRBJ2-3|TRBD2|TRBV28
CATGLAGGTSTDTQYF
TGTGCCACGGGACTAGCGGGAGGGACTAGCACAGATACGCAGTATTTT
>-|TRBJ1-5|-|TRBV10-3
CAISERGGNQPQHF
TGTGCCATCAGTGAGAGGGGAGGCAATCAGCCCCAGCATTTT
>-|TRBJ2-7|TRBD1|TRBV2
CASSPIRQGNIDEQYF
TGTGCCAGCAGTCCTATTAGACAGGGGAACATCGACGAGCAGTACTTC
>-|TRBJ1-2|TRBD1|TRBV5-1
CASSLVPGQGTGDYTF
TGCGCCAGCAGCCTCGTTCCGGGACAGGGGACGGGCGACTACACCTTC
>-|TRBJ2-7|TRBD2|TRBV5-1
CASSDHSSGRTYEQYF
TGCGCCAGCAGCGATCACTCTAGCGGGAGGACCTACGAGCAGTACTTC
>few|TRBJ1-5|-|TRBV6-6
CASRGTADNQPQHF
TGTGCCAGCAGAGGAACGGCAGACAATCAGCCCCAGCATTTT
>once|TRBJ2-4|-|TRBV28
CASSLPRLNIQYF
TGTGCCAGCAGTTTACCAAGACTAAACATTCAGTACTTC
>-|TRBJ1-5|TRBD1|TRBV6-5
CASSSQGQATTAQHF
TGTGCCAGCAGTTCCCAAGGACAGGCCACAACGGCCCAGCATTTT
>few|TRBJ1-1|-|TRBV30
CAWSHGVRRLEAFF
TGTGCCTGGAGTCACGGGGTTCGACGGCTAGAGGCTTTCTTT
>-|TRBJ2-5|-|TRBV2
CASNKNYQETQYF
TGTGCCAGCAATAAAAATTACCAAGAGACCCAGTACTTC
>-|TRBJ2-5|-|TRBV6-9
CASSYRRRGGTYQETQYF
TGTGCCAGCAGTTACCGAAGAAGGGGGGGTACGTACCAAGAGACCCAGTACTTC
>-|TRBJ2-2|TRBD2|TRBV7-8
CASSLALAGDSRGELFF
TGTGCCAGCAGCCTGGCGCTAGCGGGAGACTCTCGCGGGGAGCTGTTTTTT
>many|TRBJ2-5|TRBD2|TRBV29-1
CSVRAGRTQYF
TGCAGCGTTCGAGCGGGAAGGACCCAGTACTTC
>few|TRBJ1-5|-|TRBV7-8
CASSPAHADQPQHF
TGTGCCAGCAGCCCCGCCCATGCGGATCAGCCCCAGCATTTT
>many|TRBJ1-5|-|TRBV2
CASRKGLPNQPQHF
TGTGCCAGCAGGAAGGGGTTGCCGAATCAGCCCCAGCATTTT
>-|TRBJ2-3|TRBD2|TRBV19
CASSKRDLRTDTQYF
TGTGCCAGTAGTAAGCGGGACTTACGCACAGATACGCAGTATTTT
>-|TRBJ1-1|-|TRBV5-1
CASSLVGGAEAFF
TGCGCCAGCAGCTTGGTTGGAGGGGCTGAAGCTTTCTTT
>-|TRBJ2-4|TRBD2|TRBV19
CASSIILAGGPKAAKNIQYF
TGTGCCAGTAGTATTATCCTAGCGGGAGGGCCTAAGGCGGCCAAAAACATTCAGTACTTC
>-|TRBJ1-3|-|TRBV7-2
CASSFPLTGPLSGNTIYF
TGTGCCAGCAGCTTCCCTTTAACAGGGCCTCTCTCTGGAAACACCATATATTTT
>-|TRBJ2-1|-|TRBV6-4
CASSDEEGVGEQFF
TGTGCCAGCAGTGACGAGGAGGGGGTCGGTGAGCAGTTCTTC
>-|TRBJ1-4|-|TRBV5-1
CASSLVGGSNEKLFF
TGCGCCAGCAGCTTGGTAGGGGGTTCGAATGAAAAACTGTTTTTT
>many|TRBJ2-3|TRBD2|TRBV4-3
CASSQDSGLAGSDTQYF
TGCGCCAGCAGCCAAGATAGCGGACTAGCGGGATCAGATACGCAGTATTTT
>once|TRBJ2-7|-|TRBV18
CASSPTRDTYEQYF
TGTGCCAGCTCACCTACGCGGGACACCTACGAGCAGTACTTC
>-|TRBJ2-7|TRBD2|TRBV4-3
CASSRTSGMFSYEQYF
TGCGCCAGCAGCCGGACTAGCGGGATGTTTTCCTACGAGCAGTACTTC
>-|TRBJ2-6|-|TRBV28
CASSRSGGSGANVLTF
TGTGCCAGCAGCCGTAGTGGAGGCTCTGGGGCCAACGTCCTGACTTTC
>-|TRBJ2-3|TRBD2|TRBV30
CAWSSGLAGTDTQYF
TGTGCCTGGAGTTCCGGACTAGCGGGCACAGATACGCAGTATTTT
>-|TRBJ1-5|-|TRBV28
CASSIPGPRGSNQPQHF
TGTGCCAGCAGTATCCCGGGTCCTCGAGGGAGCAATCAGCCCCAGCATTTT
>once|TRBJ2-2|TRBD2|TRBV10-3
CAISESGRNTGELFF
TGTGCCATCAGTGAAAGCGGGAGGAACACCGGGGAGCTGTTTTTT